One and the same sample provided the 2 T cell receptor beta chains below, sequenced in a study of beta chain features in type 1 diabetes. cDNA synthesis used the whole RNA isolate, giving expressed TCRB sequences. The assay was immunoSEQ multiplex PCR, and TCRdb's table has in-frame clones only and misses some. This sample has about 700,000 clones, with 10% to 15% found just once. General study results and limits: The study found moderately but significantly shorter TCRB CDR3s in all four CD4+ subsets of Type 1 diabetes patients.

No antigens are known for them. Input material: naive CD4+ T cells from blood. All receptors derive from a man aged 18 to 29 with type 1 diabetes.

The chain has TRBV2 and TRBJ1-2; D ambiguous. The CDR3 loop spans 11 amino acids. Germline lookup yields CDR1 SNHLY and CDR2 FYNNEI. The V and J ends lost 7 bases and 8 bases respectively, with 11 bases between them. This CDR3 reads CASNRVGGYTF. In DNA form, the CDR3 reads TGTGCCAGCAATCGAGTTGGAGGCTACACCTTC.

The chain combines TRBV4-1 with TRBJ1-5; D unresolved. The CDR3 runs 16 residues. Germline CDR1 and CDR2: MGHRA and YSYEKL. Trimming pared 0 bases from V and 9 bases from J, leaving 18 bases between. The CDR3 is CASSQDAQEERWPQHF. The CDR3 coding sequence is TGCGCCAGCAGCCAAGATGCCCAGGAAGAACGATGGCCCCAGCATTTT.